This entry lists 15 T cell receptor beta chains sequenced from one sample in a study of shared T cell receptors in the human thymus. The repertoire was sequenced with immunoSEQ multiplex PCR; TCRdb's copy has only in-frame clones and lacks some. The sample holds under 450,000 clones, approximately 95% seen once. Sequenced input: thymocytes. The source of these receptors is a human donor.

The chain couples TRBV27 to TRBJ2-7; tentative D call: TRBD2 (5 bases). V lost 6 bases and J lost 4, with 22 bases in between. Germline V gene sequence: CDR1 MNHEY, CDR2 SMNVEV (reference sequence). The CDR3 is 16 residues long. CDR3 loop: CASSPERSVGNYEQYF. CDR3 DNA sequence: TGTGCCAGCAGCCCCGAGCGGTCGGTGGGGAATTACGAGCAGTACTTC.

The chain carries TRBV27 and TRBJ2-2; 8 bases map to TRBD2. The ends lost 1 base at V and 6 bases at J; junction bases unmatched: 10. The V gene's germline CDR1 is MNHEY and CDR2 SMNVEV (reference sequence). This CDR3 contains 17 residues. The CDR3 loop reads CASSLFWREVRPGELFF. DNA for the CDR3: TGTGCCAGCAGTTTATTCTGGCGGGAGGTTCGTCCCGGGGAGCTGTTTTTT.

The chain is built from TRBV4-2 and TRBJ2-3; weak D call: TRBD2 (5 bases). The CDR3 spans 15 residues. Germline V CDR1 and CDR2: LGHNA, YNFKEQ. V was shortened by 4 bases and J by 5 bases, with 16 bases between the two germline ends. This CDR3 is CASSRRLSGEDTQYF. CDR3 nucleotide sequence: TGTGCCAGCAGCCGCCGCTTGAGCGGTGAAGATACGCAGTATTTT.

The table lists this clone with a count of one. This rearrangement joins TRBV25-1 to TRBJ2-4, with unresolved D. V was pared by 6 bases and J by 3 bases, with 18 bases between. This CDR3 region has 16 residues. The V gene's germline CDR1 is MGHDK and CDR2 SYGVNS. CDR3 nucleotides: TGTGCCAGCAGCCCCTCAGGTCCCCCGGGCAAAAACATTCAGTACTTC. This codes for CASSPSGPPGKNIQYF.

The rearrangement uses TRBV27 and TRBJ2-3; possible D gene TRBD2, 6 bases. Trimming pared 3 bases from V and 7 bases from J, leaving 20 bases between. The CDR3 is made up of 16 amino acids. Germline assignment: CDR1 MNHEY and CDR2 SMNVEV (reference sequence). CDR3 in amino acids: CASSFCGTGENHTQYF. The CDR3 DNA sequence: TGTGCCAGCAGTTTTTGCGGGACGGGGGAAAATCATACGCAGTATTTT.

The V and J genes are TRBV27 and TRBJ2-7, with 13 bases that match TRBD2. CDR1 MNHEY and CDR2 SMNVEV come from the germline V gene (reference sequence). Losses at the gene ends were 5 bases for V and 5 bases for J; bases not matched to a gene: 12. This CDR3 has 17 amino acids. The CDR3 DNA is TGTGCCAGCAGTGGGCGGACTAGCGGGAGCTCGAGGAACGAGCAGTACTTC. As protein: CASSGRTSGSSRNEQYF.

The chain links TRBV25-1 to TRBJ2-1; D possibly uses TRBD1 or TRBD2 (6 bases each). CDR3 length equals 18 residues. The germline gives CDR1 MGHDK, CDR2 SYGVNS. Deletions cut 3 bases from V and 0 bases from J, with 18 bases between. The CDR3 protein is CASSEGGRRIDSYNEQFF. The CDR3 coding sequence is TGTGCCAGCAGTGAGGGGGGCAGGAGAATCGACTCCTACAATGAGCAGTTCTTC.

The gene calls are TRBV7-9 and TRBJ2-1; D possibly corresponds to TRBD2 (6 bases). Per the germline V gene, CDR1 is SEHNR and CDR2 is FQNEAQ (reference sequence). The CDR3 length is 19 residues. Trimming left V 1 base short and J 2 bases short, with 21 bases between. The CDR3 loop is CASSLVLMDYKFTYNEQFF. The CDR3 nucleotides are TGTGCCAGCAGCTTAGTACTGATGGACTATAAGTTTACCTACAATGAGCAGTTCTTC.

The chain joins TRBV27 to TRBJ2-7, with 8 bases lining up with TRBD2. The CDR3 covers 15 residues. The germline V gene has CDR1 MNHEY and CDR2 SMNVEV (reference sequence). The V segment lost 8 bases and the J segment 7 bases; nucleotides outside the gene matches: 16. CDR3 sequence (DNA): TGTGCCAGCCACCCGCGGTCGGGACTAGTAGGAGAGCAGTACTTC. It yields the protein CASHPRSGLVGEQYF.

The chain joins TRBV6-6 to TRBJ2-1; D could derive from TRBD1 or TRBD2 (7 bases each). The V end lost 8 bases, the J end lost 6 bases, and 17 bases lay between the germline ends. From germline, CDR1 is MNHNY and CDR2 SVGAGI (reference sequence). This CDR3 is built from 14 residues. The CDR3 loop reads CASSQGGPPNEQFF. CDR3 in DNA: TGTGCCAGCTCCCAGGGGGGGCCGCCCAATGAGCAGTTCTTC.

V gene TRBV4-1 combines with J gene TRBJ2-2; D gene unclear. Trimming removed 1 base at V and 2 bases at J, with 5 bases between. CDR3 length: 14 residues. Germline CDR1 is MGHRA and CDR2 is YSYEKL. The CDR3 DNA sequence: TGCGCCAGCAGCCAAGTCGACAACACCGGGGAGCTGTTTTTT. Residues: CASSQVDNTGELFF.

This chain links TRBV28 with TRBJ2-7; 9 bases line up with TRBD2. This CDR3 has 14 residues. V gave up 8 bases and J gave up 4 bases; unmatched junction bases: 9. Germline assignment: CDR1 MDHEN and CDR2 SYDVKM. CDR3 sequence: CASEPAGGVYEQYF. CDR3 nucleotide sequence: TGTGCCAGCGAACCCGCGGGAGGGGTATACGAGCAGTACTTC.

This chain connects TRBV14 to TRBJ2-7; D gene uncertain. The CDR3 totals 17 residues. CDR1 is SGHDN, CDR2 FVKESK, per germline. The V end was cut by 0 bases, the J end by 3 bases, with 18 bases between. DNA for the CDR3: TGTGCCAGCAGCCAAGAATCGGCCCCCCCCAGCTACTACGAGCAGTACTTC. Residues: CASSQESAPPSYYEQYF.

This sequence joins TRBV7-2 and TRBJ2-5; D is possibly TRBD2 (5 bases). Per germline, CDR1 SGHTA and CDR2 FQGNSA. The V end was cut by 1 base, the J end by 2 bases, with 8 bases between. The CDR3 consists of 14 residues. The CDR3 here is CASSLVPGQETQYF. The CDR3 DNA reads TGTGCCAGCAGCTTAGTCCCGGGGCAAGAGACCCAGTACTTC.

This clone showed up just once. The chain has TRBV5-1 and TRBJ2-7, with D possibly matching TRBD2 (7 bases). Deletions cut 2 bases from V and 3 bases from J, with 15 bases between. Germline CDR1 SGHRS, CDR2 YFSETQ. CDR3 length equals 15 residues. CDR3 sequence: CASSLGGDGSYEQYF. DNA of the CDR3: TGCGCCAGCAGCTTAGGGGGGGACGGCAGCTACGAGCAGTACTTC.